Sequencing of this TCR beta chain was carried out in a study of cytomegalovirus exposure and HLA in healthy donors. CDR1 and CDR2 from the germline V gene are MDHEN and SYDVKM. The CDR3 runs 14 residues. Trimming left V 7 bases short and J 0 bases short, with 12 bases between. All donors participated as healthy donors of bone marrow. The study sampled nominally healthy donors, though unrecorded immune exposures were likely. Study-wide results and limits: Exclusion applied to some V segments, including TRBV6-2 and TRBV6-3, as they were indistinguishable. Later on, analysis showed that most CMV-associated TCR beta chains appeared to be HLA-restricted.

For this clone: Its antigen is as yet unknown.

PCR employed 60 Vbeta and 13 Jbeta primers. This table comes from immunoSEQ multiplex PCR, and its TCRdb copy is limited to in-frame clones, with some not included. Of 150,000 to 200,000 clones in the sample, around 68% are singletons; the top ten hold about 2.9%. This receptor was obtained from a middle-aged woman in good health and CMV-seropositive. The source material was PBMCs. The rearrangement uses TRBV28 and TRBJ1-1; D is unclear. The CDR3 region is CASTTAGLNTEAFF. The CDR3 DNA reads as TGTGCCAGCACTACCGCGGGTCTGAACACTGAAGCTTTCTTT. Full variable domain (rest looked up from reference TRBV28 and TRBJ1-1): DVKVTQSSRYLVKRTGEKVFLECVQDMDHENMFWYRQDPGLGLRLIYFSYDVKMKEKGDIPEGYSVSREKKERFSLILESASTNQTSMYLCASTTAGLNTEAFFGQGTRLTVV.